This TCR beta chain was observed in a study of cytomegalovirus exposure and HLA in healthy donors. Findings and caveats of the study: In an earlier analysis, in approximately 570 donors, most V segments appeared productive either ~87% or ~30% of the time.

Note on this clone: No antigen is known for it.

All the people who gave samples were healthy bone marrow donors. In the PCR, 60 Vbeta and 13 Jbeta primers were used. Method: immunoSEQ multiplex PCR; TCRdb's copy keeps in-frame clones and lacks some. Recorded for this sample: 20,000 to 25,000 clones. The sequence was collected from a male donor in good health and CMV-seropositive. The material sequenced was PBMCs.

DNA for the CDR3: TGTGCCAGTGCCCTGGAAGGGGGCACCTATAATTCACCCCTCCACTTT. This gives the protein CASALEGGTYNSPLHF. The chain combines TRBV19 with TRBJ1-6; 7 nucleotides align to TRBD1. Losses at the gene ends were 8 bases for V and 2 bases for J; bases not matched to a gene: 9. The CDR3 is 16 amino acids. Germline-derived CDR1 and CDR2 are LNHDA and SQIVND (reference sequence).